The T cell receptor (beta chain) under discussion was sequenced for a study of T cell repertoires in ileal Crohn's disease (dated by TCRdb to the late 2010s). About the investigation overall: The median duration of disease was 7.5 to 9.5 years, and at the time of surgery roughly 36% of patients were active smokers. Every patient underwent surgery because of a complication, which was stricturing disease in 61% of cases and penetrating disease in approximately 39%. Roughly half of the patients were given postoperative therapy, with ten to twelve receiving thiopurines and under 20 receiving anti-TNF agents. TCR repertoire analysis was done in 50 to 70 Crohn's disease patients from a prospective multicentre cohort. The study was conducted in parallel with a multicentre cohort that was designed to identify predictors of early endoscopic recurrence following ileocolonic resection. A Rutgeerts score higher than i0 was the definition used for endoscopic postoperative recurrence. A total of about 170 mucosal samples from some 50 patients were sequenced, with samples obtained at several locations on the surgical specimen and at postoperative endoscopy. Broader findings and caveats from the paper: Mucosal CD4 and CD8 T cells were sorted and sequenced only in a subgroup of patients, whose size was not stated. A significantly higher proportion of clonal expansions was observed in active smokers at surgery than in non-smokers (approximately 26% vs 20%, p=0.02). Compared with CD4 T cells, sorted CD8 T cells contained more high-frequency clones, which suggests that the mucosal expansions were mostly CD8. Endoscopic recurrence was linked to a higher percentage of high-frequency clones at surgery, and recurrence occurred in every patient whose clonality exceeded 26.8% (18/57).

Adults with ileal or ileocolonic Crohn's disease for whom ileocolonic resection was indicated were considered eligible. Whole ileal mucosal biopsies were stored frozen at -80°C before DNA extraction. Genomic DNA was isolated from frozen whole biopsies using a TRizol-based method, and the DNA was quantified with a NanoDrop 2000 spectrophotometer. Around 550 nanograms of biopsy DNA per sample were submitted for commercial TCRB immunosequencing. CDR3 regions were amplified from genomic DNA by Adaptive Biotechnology using a two-step, amplification bias-controlled multiplex PCR. The first PCR used primers for every V and J gene segment; the second PCR added barcodes and Illumina adapters. CDR3 libraries were sequenced on an Illumina instrument. The paper's processing steps were these. Analysis combined the vendor-provided pipelines with custom analysis of raw data in R/Bioconductor under R version 3.3.0. Clonality, which ranges from 0 to 1, was calculated as the inverse of the normalised Shannon entropy across all productive clones. High-frequency clones were defined as the repertoire share of the top 100 clones, retaining only clones passing a 95% confidence test. Overlap between samples was measured with the Morisita-Horn index, while repertoire diversity was measured with the Simpson index. Entries here come from immuneACCESS through TCRdb and include only in-frame sequences with V and J called. Some clones fail to appear in such tables; in the studies checked, an unresolved V gene covers under half of the shortfall, and the cause of the remainder is unknown. The D gene and trimming were derived from the DNA, and the V and J assignments and clone size from that table. This sample is represented by 15,000 or so clones; around four fifths of them were singletons. The ten largest make up approximately 10% of the sample.

Turning to this clone: What this receptor recognizes is not known. The input lacks base qualities; no much larger clone sits a single base away.

The specimen was ileal tissue. This receptor was taken from an adult with Crohn's disease.

The bases are TGCGCCAGCAGCTTAGTCGGTGGCAATGAGCAGTTCTTC. Its protein product is CASSLVGGNEQFF. The chain couples TRBV5-1 to TRBJ2-1; no confident D gene assignment can be made. CDR1 SGHRS and CDR2 YFSETQ are derived from the germline V gene. From its cysteine to its phenylalanine, the CDR3 spans 13 amino acids. Left in the record is the CDR3 DNA by itself, 39 bases read in frame from the first base. V and J lose 2 bases and 6 bases, and a span of 9 bases separates them.